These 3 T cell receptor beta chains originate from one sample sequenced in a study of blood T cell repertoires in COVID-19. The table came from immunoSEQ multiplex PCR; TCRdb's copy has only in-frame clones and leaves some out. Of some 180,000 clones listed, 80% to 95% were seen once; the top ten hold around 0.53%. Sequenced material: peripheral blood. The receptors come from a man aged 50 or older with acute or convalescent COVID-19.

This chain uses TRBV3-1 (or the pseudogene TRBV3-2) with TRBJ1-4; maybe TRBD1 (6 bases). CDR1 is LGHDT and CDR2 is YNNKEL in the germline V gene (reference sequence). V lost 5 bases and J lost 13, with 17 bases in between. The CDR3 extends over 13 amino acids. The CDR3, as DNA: TGTGCCAGCAGCGAAGTGGGCAGGGGTGTACTGTTTTTT. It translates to CASSEVGRGVLFF.

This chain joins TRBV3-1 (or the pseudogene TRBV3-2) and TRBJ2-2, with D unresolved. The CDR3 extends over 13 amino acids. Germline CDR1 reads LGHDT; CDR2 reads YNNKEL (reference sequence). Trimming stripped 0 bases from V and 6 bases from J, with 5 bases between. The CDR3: CASSQERPGELFF. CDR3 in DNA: TGTGCCAGCAGCCAAGAGAGGCCCGGGGAGCTGTTTTTT.

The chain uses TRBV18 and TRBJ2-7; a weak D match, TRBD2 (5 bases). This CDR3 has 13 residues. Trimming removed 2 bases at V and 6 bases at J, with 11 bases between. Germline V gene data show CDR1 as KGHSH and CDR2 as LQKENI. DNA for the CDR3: TGTGCCAGCTCACCAACCGAGGGTATCGAGCAGTACGTC. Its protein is CASSPTEGIEQYV.